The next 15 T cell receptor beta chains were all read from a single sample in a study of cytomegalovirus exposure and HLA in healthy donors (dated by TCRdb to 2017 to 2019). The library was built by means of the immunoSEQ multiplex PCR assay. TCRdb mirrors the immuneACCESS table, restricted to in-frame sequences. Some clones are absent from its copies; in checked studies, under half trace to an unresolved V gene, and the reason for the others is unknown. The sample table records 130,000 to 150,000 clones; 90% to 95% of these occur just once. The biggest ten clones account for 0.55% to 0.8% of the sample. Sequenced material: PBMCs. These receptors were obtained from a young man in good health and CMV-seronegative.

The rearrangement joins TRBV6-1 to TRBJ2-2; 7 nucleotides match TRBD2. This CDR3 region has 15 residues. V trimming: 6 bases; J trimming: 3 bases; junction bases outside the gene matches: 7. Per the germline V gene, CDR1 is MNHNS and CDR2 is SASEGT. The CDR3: CASRAREGDTGELFF. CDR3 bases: TGTGCCAGCAGGGCGAGGGAGGGAGACACCGGGGAGCTGTTTTTT.

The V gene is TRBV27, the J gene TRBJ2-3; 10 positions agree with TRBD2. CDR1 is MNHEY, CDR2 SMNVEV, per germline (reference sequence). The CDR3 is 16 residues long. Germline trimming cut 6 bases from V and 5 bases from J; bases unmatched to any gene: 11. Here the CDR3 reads CASRRAGGRIGDTQYF. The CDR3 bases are TGTGCCAGCAGACGAGCGGGGGGGCGAATAGGAGATACGCAGTATTTT.

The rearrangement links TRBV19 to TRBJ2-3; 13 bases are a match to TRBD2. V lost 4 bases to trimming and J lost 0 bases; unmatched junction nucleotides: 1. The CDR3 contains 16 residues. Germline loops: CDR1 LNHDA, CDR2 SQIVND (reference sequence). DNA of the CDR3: TGTGCCAGTAGTACGACTAGCGGGAGGAGCACAGATACGCAGTATTTT. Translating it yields CASSTTSGRSTDTQYF.

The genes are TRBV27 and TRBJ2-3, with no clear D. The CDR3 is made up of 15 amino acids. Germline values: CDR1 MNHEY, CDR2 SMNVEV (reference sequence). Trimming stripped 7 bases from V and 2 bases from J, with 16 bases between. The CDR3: CASTPVVSYTDTQYF. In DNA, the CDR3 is TGTGCCAGCACCCCCGTAGTCTCCTACACAGATACGCAGTATTTT.

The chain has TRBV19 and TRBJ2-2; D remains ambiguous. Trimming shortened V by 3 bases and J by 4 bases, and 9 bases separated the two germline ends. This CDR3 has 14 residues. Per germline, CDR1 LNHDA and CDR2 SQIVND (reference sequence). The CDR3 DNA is TGTGCCAGTAGTATCTTAGGCGGCACCGGGGAGCTGTTTTTT. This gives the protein CASSILGGTGELFF.

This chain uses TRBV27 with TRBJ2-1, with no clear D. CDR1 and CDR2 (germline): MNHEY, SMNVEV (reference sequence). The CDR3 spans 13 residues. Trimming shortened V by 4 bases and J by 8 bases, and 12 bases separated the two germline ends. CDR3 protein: CASSWILGYEQFF. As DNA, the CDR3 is TGTGCCAGCAGTTGGATCCTAGGTTATGAGCAGTTCTTC.

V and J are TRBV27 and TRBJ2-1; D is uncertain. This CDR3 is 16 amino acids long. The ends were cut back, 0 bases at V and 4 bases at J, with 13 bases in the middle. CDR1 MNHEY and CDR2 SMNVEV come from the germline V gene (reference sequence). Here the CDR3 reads CASSLSPSLPYNEQFF. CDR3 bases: TGTGCCAGCAGTTTATCGCCGAGTTTACCTTACAATGAGCAGTTCTTC.

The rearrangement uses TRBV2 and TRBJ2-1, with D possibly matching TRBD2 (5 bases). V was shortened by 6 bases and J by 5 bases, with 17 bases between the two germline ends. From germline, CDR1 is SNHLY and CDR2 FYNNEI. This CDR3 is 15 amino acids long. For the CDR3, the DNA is TGTGCCAGCAGCGAAAAAGAACTAGGGAACAATGAGCAGTTCTTC. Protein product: CASSEKELGNNEQFF.

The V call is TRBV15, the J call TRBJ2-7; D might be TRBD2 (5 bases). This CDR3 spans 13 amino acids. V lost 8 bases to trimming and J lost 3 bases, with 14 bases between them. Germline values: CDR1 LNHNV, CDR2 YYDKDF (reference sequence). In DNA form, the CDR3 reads TGTGCCACCTCGCTGAGGGAAAACTACGAGCAGTACGTC. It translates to CATSLRENYEQYV.

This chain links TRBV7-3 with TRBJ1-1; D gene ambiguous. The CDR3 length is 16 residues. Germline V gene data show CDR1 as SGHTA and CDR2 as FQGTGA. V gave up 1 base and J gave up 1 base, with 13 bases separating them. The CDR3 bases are TGTGCCAGCAGCTTAAACCCCGGTCCATCGAACACTGAAGCTTTCTTT. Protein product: CASSLNPGPSNTEAFF.

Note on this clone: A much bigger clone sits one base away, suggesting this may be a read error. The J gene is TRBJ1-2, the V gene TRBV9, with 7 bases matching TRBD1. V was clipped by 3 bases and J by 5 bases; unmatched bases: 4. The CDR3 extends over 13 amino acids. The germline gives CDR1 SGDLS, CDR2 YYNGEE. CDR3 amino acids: CASSDRGRYGYTF. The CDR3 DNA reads TGTGCCAGCAGCGACAGGGGAAGGTATGGCTACACCTTC.

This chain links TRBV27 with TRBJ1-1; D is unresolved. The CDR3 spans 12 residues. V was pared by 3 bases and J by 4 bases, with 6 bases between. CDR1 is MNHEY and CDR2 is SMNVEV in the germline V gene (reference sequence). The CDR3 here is CASSLSGTEAFF. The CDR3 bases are TGTGCCAGCAGTTTGTCCGGCACTGAAGCTTTCTTT.

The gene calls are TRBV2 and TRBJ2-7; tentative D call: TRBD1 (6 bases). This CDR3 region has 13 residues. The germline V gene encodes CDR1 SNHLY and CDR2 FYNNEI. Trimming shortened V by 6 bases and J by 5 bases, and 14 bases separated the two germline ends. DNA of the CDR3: TGTGCCAGCAGCCAGGGACACCCAGACGAGCAGTACGTC. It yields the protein CASSQGHPDEQYV.

CDR3 coding DNA: TGTGCCAGCAGACGCCCGACCGGGACTTCCTACAATGAGCAGTTCTTC. Residues: CASRRPTGTSYNEQFF. The J gene is TRBJ2-1, the V gene TRBV27, with D possibly TRBD2 on 6 matching bases. V was shortened by 6 bases and J by 1 base, with 16 bases between the two germline ends. Germline CDR1 and CDR2: MNHEY and SMNVEV (reference sequence). This CDR3 has 16 residues.

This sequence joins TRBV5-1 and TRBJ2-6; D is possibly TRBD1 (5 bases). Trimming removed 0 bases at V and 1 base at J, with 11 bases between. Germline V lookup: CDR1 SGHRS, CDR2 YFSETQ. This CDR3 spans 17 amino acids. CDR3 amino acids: CASSLDTPGSGANVLTF. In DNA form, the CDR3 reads TGCGCCAGCAGCTTGGATACCCCAGGGTCTGGGGCCAACGTCCTGACTTTC.